This T cell receptor beta chain was documented in a study of PD-1 blockade in classical Hodgkin lymphoma. The overall study: The study gave patients nivolumab 3 mg/kg intravenously every 2 weeks. Study-level points and caveats: Newly diagnosed patients had baseline TCR diversity that was reportedly lower than that of healthy donors. Complete responders' diversity at baseline resembled that of newly diagnosed patients. Unlike CD8+ TCR diversity, which did not rise significantly by C4D1, CD4+ TCR diversity did.

Time point reported: cycle 4 day 1 (C4D1), after six to seven weeks of nivolumab. Every single patient, without exception, relapsed after autologous stem cell transplantation, and brentuximab vedotin exposure varied. Purified CD4+ T cells were obtained from thawed PBMCs through magnetic negative selection. In regard to this clone: Its specificity is not known.

V lost 3 bases and J lost 2, with 20 bases in between. Looked up from germline, CDR1 is LNHDA and CDR2 is SQIVND (reference sequence). The CDR3 totals 18 residues. Sequenced by immunoSEQ multiplex PCR; TCRdb stores in-frame clones only, minus some. The sample contains about 12,000 clones, around nine tenths of which appear only once. The sequencing here drew on CD4+ T cells from blood, taken before the fourth cycle of nivolumab. The sequence derives from a human donor with classical Hodgkin lymphoma. This sequence joins TRBV19 and TRBJ1-3; D is uncertain. DNA of the CDR3: TGTGCCAGTAGTATTTCCGGAGGGCTGGGAGCGGCTGGAAACACCATATATTTT. Protein: CASSISGGLGAAGNTIYF.